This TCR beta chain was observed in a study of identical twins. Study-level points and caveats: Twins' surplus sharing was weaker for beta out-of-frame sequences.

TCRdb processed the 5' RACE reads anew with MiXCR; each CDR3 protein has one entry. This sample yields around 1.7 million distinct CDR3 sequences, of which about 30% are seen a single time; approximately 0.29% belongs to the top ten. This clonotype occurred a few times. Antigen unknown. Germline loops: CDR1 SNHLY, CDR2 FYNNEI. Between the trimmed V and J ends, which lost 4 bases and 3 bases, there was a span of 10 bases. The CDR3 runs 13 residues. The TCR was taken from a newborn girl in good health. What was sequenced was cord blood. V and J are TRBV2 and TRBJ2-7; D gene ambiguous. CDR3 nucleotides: TGTGCCAGCAGTGCCCGGATGAGCTACGAGCAGTACTTC. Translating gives CASSARMSYEQYF.